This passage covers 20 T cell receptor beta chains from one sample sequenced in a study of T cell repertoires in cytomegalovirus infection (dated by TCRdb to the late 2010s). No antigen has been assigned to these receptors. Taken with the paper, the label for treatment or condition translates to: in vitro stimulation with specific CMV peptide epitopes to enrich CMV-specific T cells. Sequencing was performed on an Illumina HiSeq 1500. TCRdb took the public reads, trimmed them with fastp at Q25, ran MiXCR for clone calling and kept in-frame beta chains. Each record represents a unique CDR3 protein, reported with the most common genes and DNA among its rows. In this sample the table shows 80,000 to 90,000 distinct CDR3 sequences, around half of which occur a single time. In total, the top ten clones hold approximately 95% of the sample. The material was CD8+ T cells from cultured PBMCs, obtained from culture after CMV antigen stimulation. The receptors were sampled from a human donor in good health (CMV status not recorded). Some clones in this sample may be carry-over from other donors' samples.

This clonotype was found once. For the CDR3, the DNA is TGTGCCACCAGCCCTTTTTGGGGATCCACCGGGGAGCTGTTTTTT. Translated: CATSPFWGSTGELFF. The V and J genes are TRBV24-1 and TRBJ2-2; D unresolved. Trimming cost V 7 bases and J 4 bases, with 15 bases left between them. Germline CDR1 is KGHDR and CDR2 is SFDVKD. The CDR3 totals 15 residues.

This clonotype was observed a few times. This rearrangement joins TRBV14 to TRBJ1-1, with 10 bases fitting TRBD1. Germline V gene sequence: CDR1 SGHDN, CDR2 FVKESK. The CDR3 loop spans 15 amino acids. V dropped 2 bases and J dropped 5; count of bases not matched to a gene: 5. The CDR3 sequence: CASSQPGQGVTEAFF. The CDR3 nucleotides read TGTGCCAGCAGCCAACCAGGACAGGGGGTTACTGAAGCTTTCTTT.

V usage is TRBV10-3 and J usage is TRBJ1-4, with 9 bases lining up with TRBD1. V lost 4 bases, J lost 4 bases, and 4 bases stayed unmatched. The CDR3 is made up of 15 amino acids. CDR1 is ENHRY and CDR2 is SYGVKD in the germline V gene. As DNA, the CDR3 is TGTGCCATCAGTGGGGACAGGGTTGGTAATGAAAAACTGTTTTTT. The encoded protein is CAISGDRVGNEKLFF.

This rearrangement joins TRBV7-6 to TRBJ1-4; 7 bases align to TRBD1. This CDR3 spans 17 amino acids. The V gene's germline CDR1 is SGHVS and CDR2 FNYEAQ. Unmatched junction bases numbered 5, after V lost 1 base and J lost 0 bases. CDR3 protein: CASSLGRGRATNEKLFF. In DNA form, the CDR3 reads TGTGCCAGCAGCTTAGGAAGGGGGCGTGCAACTAATGAAAAACTGTTTTTT.

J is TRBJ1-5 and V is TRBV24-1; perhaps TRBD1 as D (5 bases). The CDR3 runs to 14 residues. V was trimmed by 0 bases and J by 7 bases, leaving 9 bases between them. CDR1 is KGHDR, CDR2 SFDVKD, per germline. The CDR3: CATSDLSEGQPQHF. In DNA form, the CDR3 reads TGTGCCACCAGTGATTTGTCCGAGGGGCAGCCCCAGCATTTT.

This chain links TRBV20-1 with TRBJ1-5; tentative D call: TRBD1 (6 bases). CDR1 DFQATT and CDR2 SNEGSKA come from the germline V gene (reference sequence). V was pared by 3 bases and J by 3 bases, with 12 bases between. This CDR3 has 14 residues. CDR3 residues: CSASSQGSNQPQHF. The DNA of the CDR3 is TGCAGTGCTAGTAGTCAGGGGTCCAATCAGCCCCAGCATTTT.

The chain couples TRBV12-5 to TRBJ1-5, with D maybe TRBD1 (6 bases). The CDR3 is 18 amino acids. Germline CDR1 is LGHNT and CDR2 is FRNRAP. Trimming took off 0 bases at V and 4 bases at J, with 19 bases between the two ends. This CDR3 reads CASGLVKIPDRINQPQHF. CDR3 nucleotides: TGTGCTAGTGGTTTGGTTAAGATTCCGGACAGAATTAATCAGCCCCAGCATTTT.

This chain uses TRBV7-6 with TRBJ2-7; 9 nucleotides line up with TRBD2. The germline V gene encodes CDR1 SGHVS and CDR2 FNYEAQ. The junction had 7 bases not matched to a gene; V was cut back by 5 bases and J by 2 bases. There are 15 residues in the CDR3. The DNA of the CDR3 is TGTGCCAGCAGCCTTAGCGGGAGTGGGCCCTACGAGCAGTACTTC. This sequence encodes CASSLSGSGPYEQYF.

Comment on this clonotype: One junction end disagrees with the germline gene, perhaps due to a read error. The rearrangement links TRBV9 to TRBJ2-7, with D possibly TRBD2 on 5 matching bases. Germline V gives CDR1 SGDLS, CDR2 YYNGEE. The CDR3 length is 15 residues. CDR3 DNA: TGTGACAGCAGCGCAGACCGGGAAATGGATTACGAGCAGTACTTC. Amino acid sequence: CDSSADREMDYEQYF.

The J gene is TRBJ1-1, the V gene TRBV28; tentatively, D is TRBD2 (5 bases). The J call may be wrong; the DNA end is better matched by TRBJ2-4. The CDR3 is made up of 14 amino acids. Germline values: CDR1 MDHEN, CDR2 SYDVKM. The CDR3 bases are TGTGCCAGCAGTTCCACAGAACTAGACTACGATCAGTACTTC. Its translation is CASSSTELDYDQYF.

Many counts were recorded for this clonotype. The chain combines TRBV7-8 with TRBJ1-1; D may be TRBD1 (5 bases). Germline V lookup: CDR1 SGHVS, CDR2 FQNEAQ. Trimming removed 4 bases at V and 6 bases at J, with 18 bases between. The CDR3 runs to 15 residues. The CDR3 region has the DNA TGTGCCAGCAGCTCAACCACATCGACAGTACCTGAAGCTTTCTTT. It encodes CASSSTTSTVPEAFF.

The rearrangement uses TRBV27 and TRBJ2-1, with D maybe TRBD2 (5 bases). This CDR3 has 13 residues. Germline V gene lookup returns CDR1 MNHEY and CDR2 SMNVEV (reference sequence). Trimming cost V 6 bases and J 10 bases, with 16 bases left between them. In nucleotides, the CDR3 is TGTGCCAGCAGCAGCGGACCCTCCCAGGAGCAGTTCTTC. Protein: CASSSGPSQEQFF.

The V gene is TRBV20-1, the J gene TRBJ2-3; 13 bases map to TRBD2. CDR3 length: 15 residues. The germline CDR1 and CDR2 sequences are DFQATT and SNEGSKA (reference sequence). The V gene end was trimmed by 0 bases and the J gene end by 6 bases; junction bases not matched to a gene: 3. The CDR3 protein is CSARETSGGTDTQYF. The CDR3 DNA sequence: TGCAGTGCTAGAGAGACTAGCGGGGGGACGGATACGCAGTATTTT.

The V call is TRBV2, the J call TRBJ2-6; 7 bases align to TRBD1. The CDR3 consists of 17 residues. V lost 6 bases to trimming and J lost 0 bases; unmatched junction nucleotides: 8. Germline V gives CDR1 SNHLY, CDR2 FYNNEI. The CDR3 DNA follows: TGTGCCAGCAGAAGGACAGGACCCTCCTCTGGGGCCAACGTCCTGACTTTC. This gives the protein CASRRTGPSSGANVLTF.

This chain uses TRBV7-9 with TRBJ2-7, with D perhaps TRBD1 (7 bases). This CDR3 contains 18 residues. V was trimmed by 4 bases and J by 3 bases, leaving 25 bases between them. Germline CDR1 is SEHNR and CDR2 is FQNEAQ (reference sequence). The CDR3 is CASSSRGTRQGALYEQYF. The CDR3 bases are TGTGCCAGCAGCTCCCGGGGGACCCGACAGGGTGCCCTCTACGAGCAGTACTTC. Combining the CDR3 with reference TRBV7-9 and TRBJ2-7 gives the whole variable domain DTGVSQNPRHKITKRGQNVTFRCDPISEHNRLYWYRQTLGQGPEFLTYFQNEAQLEKSRLLSDRFSAERPKGSFSTLEIQRTEQGDSAMYLCASSSRGTRQGALYEQYFGPGTRLTVT.

CDR3 sequence (DNA): TGCGCCAGCAGCCAAGCCGATTTATCCCAAGAGACCCAGTACTTC. This translates into CASSQADLSQETQYF. The J gene is TRBJ2-5, the V gene TRBV4-1; D is ambiguous. CDR3 size: 15 residues. Germline values: CDR1 MGHRA, CDR2 YSYEKL. V lost 1 base, J lost 1 base, and 10 bases lay in between.

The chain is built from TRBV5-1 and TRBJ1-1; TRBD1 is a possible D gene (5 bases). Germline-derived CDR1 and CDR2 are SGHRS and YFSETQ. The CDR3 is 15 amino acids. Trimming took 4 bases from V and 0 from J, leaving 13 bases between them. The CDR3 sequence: CASSLDRGVNTEAFF. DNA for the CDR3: TGCGCCAGCAGCCTGGATCGAGGGGTGAACACTGAAGCTTTCTTT.

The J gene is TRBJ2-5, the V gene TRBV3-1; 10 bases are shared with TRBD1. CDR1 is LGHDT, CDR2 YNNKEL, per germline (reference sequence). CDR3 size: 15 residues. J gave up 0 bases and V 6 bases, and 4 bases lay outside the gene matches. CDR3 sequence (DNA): TGTGCCAGCAGTCCGGACAGGGGGTACCAAGAGACCCAGTACTTC. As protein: CASSPDRGYQETQYF.

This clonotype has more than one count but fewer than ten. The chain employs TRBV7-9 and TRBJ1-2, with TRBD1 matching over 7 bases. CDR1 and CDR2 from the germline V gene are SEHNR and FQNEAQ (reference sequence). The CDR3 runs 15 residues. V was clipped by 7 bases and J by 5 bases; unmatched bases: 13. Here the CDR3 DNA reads TGTGCCAGCATCGATCCGGGACAGAGAAGTTATGGCTACACCTTC. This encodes CASIDPGQRSYGYTF.

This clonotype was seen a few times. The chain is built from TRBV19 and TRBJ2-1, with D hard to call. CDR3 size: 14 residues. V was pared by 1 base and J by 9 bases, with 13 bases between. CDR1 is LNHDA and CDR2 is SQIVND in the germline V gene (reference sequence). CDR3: CASSIGGSLGEQFF. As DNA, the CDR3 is TGTGCCAGTAGTATAGGGGGTAGCTTGGGTGAGCAGTTCTTC.